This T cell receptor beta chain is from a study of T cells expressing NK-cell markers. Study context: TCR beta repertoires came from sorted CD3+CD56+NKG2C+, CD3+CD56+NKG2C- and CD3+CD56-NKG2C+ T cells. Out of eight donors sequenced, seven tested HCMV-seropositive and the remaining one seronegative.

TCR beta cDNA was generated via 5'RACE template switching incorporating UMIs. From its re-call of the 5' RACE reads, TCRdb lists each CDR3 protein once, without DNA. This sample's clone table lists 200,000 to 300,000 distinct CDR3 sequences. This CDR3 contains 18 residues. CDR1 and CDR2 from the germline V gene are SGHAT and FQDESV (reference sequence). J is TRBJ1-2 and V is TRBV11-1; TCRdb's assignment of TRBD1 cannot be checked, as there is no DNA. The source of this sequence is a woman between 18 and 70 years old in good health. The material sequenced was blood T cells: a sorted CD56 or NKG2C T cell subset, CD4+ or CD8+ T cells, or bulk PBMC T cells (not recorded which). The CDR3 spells CASSSKPPRTGSGYGYTF.